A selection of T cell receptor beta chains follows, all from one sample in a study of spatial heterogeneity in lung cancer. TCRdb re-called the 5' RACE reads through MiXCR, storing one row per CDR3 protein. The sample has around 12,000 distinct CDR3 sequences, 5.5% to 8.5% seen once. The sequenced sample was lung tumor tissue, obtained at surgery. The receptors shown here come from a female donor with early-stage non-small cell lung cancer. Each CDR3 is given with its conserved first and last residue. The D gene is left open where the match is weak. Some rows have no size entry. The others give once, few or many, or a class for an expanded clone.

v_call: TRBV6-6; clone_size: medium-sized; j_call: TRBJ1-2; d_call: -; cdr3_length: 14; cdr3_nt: TGTGCCAGCACCGGATGGTCAGCTAACTATGGCTACACCTTC; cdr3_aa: CASTGWSANYGYTF
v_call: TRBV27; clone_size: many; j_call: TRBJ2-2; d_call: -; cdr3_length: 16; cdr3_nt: TGTGCCAGCAGTTTAAACAGCGGAACAAACACCGGGGAGCTGTTTTTT; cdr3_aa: CASSLNSGTNTGELFF
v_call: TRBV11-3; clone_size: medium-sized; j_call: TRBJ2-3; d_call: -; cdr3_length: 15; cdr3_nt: TGTGCCAGCAGCTTAGCGGGGGGCCGGGGAGATACGCAGTATTTT; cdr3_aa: CASSLAGGRGDTQYF
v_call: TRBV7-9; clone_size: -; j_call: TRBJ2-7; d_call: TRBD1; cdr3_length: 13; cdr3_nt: TGTGCCAGCAGCTTAGGGACAGGGGACGAGCAGTACTTC; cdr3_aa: CASSLGTGDEQYF
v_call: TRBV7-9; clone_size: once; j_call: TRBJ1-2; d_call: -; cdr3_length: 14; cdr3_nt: TGTGCCAGCAGCCGTCTTGCAGGAGAGGCTGGCTACACCTTC; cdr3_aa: CASSRLAGEAGYTF
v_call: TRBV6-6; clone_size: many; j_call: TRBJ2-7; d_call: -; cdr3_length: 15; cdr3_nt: TGTGCCAGCAGTTACTCGTGGGGACCCCCCTACGAGCAGTACTTC; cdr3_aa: CASSYSWGPPYEQYF
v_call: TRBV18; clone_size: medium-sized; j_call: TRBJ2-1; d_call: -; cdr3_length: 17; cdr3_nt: TGTGCCAGCTCACCACCTCAGCGGACCACATTTATCAATGAGCAGTTCTTC; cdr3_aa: CASSPPQRTTFINEQFF
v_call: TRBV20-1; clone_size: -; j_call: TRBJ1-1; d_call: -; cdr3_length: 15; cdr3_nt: TGCAGTGCTAGAGAGAGGAGTCGCTGGAACACTGAAGCTTTCTTT; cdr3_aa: CSARERSRWNTEAFF
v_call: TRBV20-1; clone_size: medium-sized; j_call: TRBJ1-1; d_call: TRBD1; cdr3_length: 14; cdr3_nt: TGCAGTGCTCGCTGGACAGGACTAAACACTGAAGCTTTCTTT; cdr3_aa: CSARWTGLNTEAFF
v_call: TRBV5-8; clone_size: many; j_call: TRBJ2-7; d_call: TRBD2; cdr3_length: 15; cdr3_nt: TGTGCCAGCACTATAAGCCCGGGAGGGCACTACGAGCAGTACTTC; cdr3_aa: CASTISPGGHYEQYF
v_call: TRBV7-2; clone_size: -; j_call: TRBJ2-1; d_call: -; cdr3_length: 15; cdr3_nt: TGTGCCAGCAGCTTAGTCCCAGGGGCAGGCAATGAGCAGTTCTTC; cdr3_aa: CASSLVPGAGNEQFF
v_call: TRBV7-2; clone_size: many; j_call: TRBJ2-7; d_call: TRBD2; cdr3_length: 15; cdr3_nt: TGTGCCAGCAGCTCCCTCCCGGGACTAGCGAACGAGCAGTACTTC; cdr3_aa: CASSSLPGLANEQYF
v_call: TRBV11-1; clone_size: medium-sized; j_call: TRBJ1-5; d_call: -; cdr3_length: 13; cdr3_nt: TGTGCCAGCAGCCCCCGGGCTAATCAGCCCCAGCATTTT; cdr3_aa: CASSPRANQPQHF
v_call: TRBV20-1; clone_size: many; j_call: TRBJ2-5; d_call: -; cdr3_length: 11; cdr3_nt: TGCAGTGTACCCGATCCAGAGACCCAGTACTTC; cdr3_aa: CSVPDPETQYF
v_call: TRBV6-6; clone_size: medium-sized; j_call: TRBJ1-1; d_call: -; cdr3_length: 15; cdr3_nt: TGTGCCAGTTCCCCCAGAGGACAGCAAGGCACTGAAGCTTTCTTT; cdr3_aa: CASSPRGQQGTEAFF
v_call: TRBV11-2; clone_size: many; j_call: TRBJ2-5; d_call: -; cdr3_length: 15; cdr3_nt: TGTGCCAGCAGCTTAGATCCCAACAACCAAGAGACCCAGTACTTC; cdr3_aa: CASSLDPNNQETQYF
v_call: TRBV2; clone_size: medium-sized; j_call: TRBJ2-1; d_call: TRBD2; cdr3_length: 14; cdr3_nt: TGTGCCAGCAGTGAGGGACTAGGAACTATTGTGCAGTTCTTC; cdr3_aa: CASSEGLGTIVQFF